This TCR beta chain is from a study of blood T cell repertoires in COVID-19. Germline trimming cut 1 base from V and 0 bases from J; bases unmatched to any gene: 2. Germline loops: CDR1 KGHDR, CDR2 SFDVKD. The CDR3 spans 16 residues. Sequencing used immunoSEQ multiplex PCR; TCRdb keeps in-frame clones, though not all of them. The data contain about 48,000 clones, over 75% of them seen just once; the ten biggest clones take up under 6.5%. Material: peripheral blood. The receptor was isolated from a man between 70 and 80 years old with acute or convalescent COVID-19. The gene calls are TRBV24-1 and TRBJ2-1; 7 nucleotides align to TRBD2. The CDR3: CATSDFWTSSYNEQFF. CDR3 coding DNA: TGTGCCACCAGTGATTTCTGGACTAGCTCCTACAATGAGCAGTTCTTC.